These T cell receptor beta chains were read from a single sample in a study of high-grade serous ovarian cancer treatment subgroups. The table came from immunoSEQ multiplex PCR; TCRdb's copy has only in-frame clones and leaves some out. The sample records approximately 5,000 clones, about 74% being singletons. Sequencing was carried out using tumor tissue. These receptors all come from a human patient with high-grade serous ovarian cancer. Each CDR3 is given with its conserved first and last residue. The D gene is left open where the match is weak. Expanded clones are given a class, and other clones once, few, many or no size at all.

d_gene: TRBD1; abundance: NA; v_gene: TRBV6-6; j_gene: TRBJ1-1; CDR3aa: CASRLQGAVTEAFF; CDR3nt: TGTGCCAGCAGATTACAGGGGGCTGTCACTGAAGCTTTCTTT
d_gene: TRBD2; abundance: NA; v_gene: TRBV2; j_gene: TRBJ2-7; CDR3aa: CASTGGLIYEQYF; CDR3nt: TGTGCCAGCACGGGGGGGCTCATTTACGAGCAGTACTTC
d_gene: TRBD1; abundance: once; v_gene: TRBV6-6; j_gene: TRBJ2-7; CDR3aa: CASSYLGGPGEQYF; CDR3nt: TGTGCCAGCAGTTACTTAGGGGGCCCGGGCGAGCAGTACTTC
d_gene: NA; abundance: NA; v_gene: TRBV10-1; j_gene: TRBJ1-1; CDR3aa: CASSESGLATEAFF; CDR3nt: TGCGCCAGCAGTGAGTCGGGCCTGGCGACTGAAGCTTTCTTT
d_gene: TRBD1; abundance: NA; v_gene: TRBV5-5; j_gene: TRBJ1-2; CDR3aa: CASNPTGTGNGYTF; CDR3nt: TGTGCCAGCAACCCTACCGGGACAGGGAATGGCTACACCTTC
d_gene: TRBD1; abundance: NA; v_gene: TRBV2; j_gene: TRBJ2-7; CDR3aa: CASSGQGAGIEQYF; CDR3nt: TGTGCCAGCAGTGGACAGGGGGCGGGCATCGAGCAGTACTTC
d_gene: NA; abundance: NA; v_gene: TRBV19; j_gene: TRBJ2-3; CDR3aa: CATEDPGGTDTQYF; CDR3nt: TGTGCCACCGAAGACCCTGGGGGCACAGATACGCAGTATTTT
d_gene: NA; abundance: few; v_gene: TRBV19; j_gene: TRBJ1-6; CDR3aa: CASSRDLGGSPLHF; CDR3nt: TGTGCCAGTAGTCGGGACCTTGGGGGTTCACCCCTCCACTTT
d_gene: NA; abundance: NA; v_gene: TRBV4-2; j_gene: TRBJ1-6; CDR3aa: CASSLKAGAYNSPLHF; CDR3nt: TGTGCCAGCAGCCTGAAGGCAGGGGCCTATAATTCACCCCTCCACTTT
d_gene: TRBD2; abundance: NA; v_gene: TRBV7-9; j_gene: TRBJ2-7; CDR3aa: CASSLGRGAYEQYF; CDR3nt: TGTGCCAGCAGCTTAGGGCGGGGGGCCTACGAGCAGTACTTC
d_gene: NA; abundance: once; v_gene: TRBV6-6; j_gene: TRBJ1-5; CDR3aa: CASSEQGPQHF; CDR3nt: TGTGCCAGCAGTGAACAAGGGCCCCAGCATTTT
d_gene: TRBD2; abundance: NA; v_gene: TRBV29-1; j_gene: TRBJ2-1; CDR3aa: CSVGGETSGYNEQFF; CDR3nt: TGCAGCGTTGGGGGAGAGACTAGCGGGTACAATGAGCAGTTCTTC
d_gene: TRBD1; abundance: NA; v_gene: TRBV7-2; j_gene: TRBJ2-1; CDR3aa: CASSPDRVDNEQFF; CDR3nt: TGTGCCAGCAGCCCGGACAGGGTGGACAATGAGCAGTTCTTC
d_gene: NA; abundance: once; v_gene: TRBV7-2; j_gene: TRBJ2-7; CDR3aa: CASSLQGYEQYF; CDR3nt: TGTGCCAGCAGCTTACAGGGGTACGAGCAGTACTTC
d_gene: NA; abundance: NA; v_gene: TRBV5-1; j_gene: TRBJ1-1; CDR3aa: CASSLVATDYGGAFF; CDR3nt: TGCGCCAGCAGCTTGGTGGCGACAGACTATGGTGGAGCTTTCTTT
d_gene: TRBD1; abundance: NA; v_gene: TRBV19; j_gene: TRBJ1-5; CDR3aa: CASSDRGGYQPQHF; CDR3nt: TGTGCCAGTAGTGACAGGGGGGGTTATCAGCCCCAGCATTTT
d_gene: TRBD1; abundance: NA; v_gene: TRBV6-1; j_gene: TRBJ1-1; CDR3aa: CASSESLGQGARNTEAFF; CDR3nt: TGTGCCAGCAGTGAAAGTTTAGGACAGGGGGCTCGGAACACTGAAGCTTTCTTT
d_gene: NA; abundance: NA; v_gene: TRBV30; j_gene: TRBJ2-3; CDR3aa: CAWRGTDTQYF; CDR3nt: TGTGCCTGGAGGGGTACAGATACGCAGTATTTT
d_gene: TRBD1; abundance: NA; v_gene: TRBV2; j_gene: TRBJ1-5; CDR3aa: CASTPGDRGQYSNQPQHF; CDR3nt: TGTGCCAGCACCCCCGGGGACAGGGGCCAATATAGCAATCAGCCCCAGCATTTT
d_gene: NA; abundance: NA; v_gene: TRBV27; j_gene: TRBJ2-7; CDR3aa: CASSGPGRPSYEQYF; CDR3nt: TGTGCCAGCAGTGGACCGGGACGGCCGTCCTACGAGCAGTACTTC
d_gene: NA; abundance: few; v_gene: TRBV30; j_gene: TRBJ1-1; CDR3aa: CAWSAGLGTEAFF; CDR3nt: TGTGCCTGGAGTGCAGGGCTGGGCACTGAAGCTTTCTTT
d_gene: TRBD1; abundance: NA; v_gene: TRBV28; j_gene: TRBJ1-2; CDR3aa: CASVRGRDYGYTF; CDR3nt: TGTGCCAGCGTCAGGGGGCGCGACTATGGCTACACCTTC
d_gene: NA; abundance: NA; v_gene: TRBV19; j_gene: TRBJ2-1; CDR3aa: CASSGGSYNEQFF; CDR3nt: TGTGCCAGTAGCGGTGGCTCCTACAATGAGCAGTTCTTC
d_gene: NA; abundance: once; v_gene: TRBV28; j_gene: TRBJ2-3; CDR3aa: CASSKQGRGRVSNTQYF; CDR3nt: TGTGCCAGCAGTAAACAGGGTCGGGGCAGGGTTTCGAATACGCAGTATTTT
d_gene: TRBD1; abundance: NA; v_gene: TRBV5-1; j_gene: TRBJ2-7; CDR3aa: CASSLLKGGTGAMFSYEQYF; CDR3nt: TGCGCCAGCAGCTTACTGAAGGGCGGGACAGGGGCCATGTTCTCCTACGAGCAGTACTTC
d_gene: NA; abundance: NA; v_gene: TRBV6-1; j_gene: TRBJ1-5; CDR3aa: CASSETRDLGQPQHF; CDR3nt: TGTGCCAGCAGTGAGACCCGGGACCTAGGTCAGCCCCAGCATTTT
d_gene: TRBD1; abundance: NA; v_gene: TRBV7-9; j_gene: TRBJ2-3; CDR3aa: CASSLGTGTGVFTDTQYF; CDR3nt: TGTGCCAGCAGCTTAGGCACCGGGACAGGGGTCTTCACAGATACGCAGTATTTT
d_gene: NA; abundance: NA; v_gene: TRBV28; j_gene: TRBJ1-1; CDR3aa: CASHSPAPGGDTEAFF; CDR3nt: TGTGCCAGCCACTCCCCGGCACCTGGGGGGGACACTGAAGCTTTCTTT
d_gene: NA; abundance: NA; v_gene: TRBV15; j_gene: TRBJ2-1; CDR3aa: CATSSPNTGVNEQFF; CDR3nt: TGTGCCACCAGCAGCCCAAACACGGGGGTCAATGAGCAGTTCTTC
d_gene: NA; abundance: NA; v_gene: TRBV5-1; j_gene: TRBJ1-6; CDR3aa: CASSLSGAPDGALHF; CDR3nt: TGCGCCAGCAGCTTGTCAGGTGCACCCGATGGGGCCCTCCACTTT
d_gene: NA; abundance: NA; v_gene: TRBV2; j_gene: TRBJ1-2; CDR3aa: CASSEWATTYGYTF; CDR3nt: TGTGCCAGCAGTGAATGGGCCACCACCTATGGCTACACCTTC
d_gene: NA; abundance: NA; v_gene: TRBV6-4; j_gene: TRBJ1-1; CDR3aa: CASSPSQGNTEAFF; CDR3nt: TGTGCCAGCAGTCCATCGCAGGGCAACACTGAAGCTTTCTTT
d_gene: NA; abundance: few; v_gene: TRBV14; j_gene: TRBJ1-1; CDR3aa: CASSQDWGQVTAFF; CDR3nt: TGTGCCAGCAGCCAAGATTGGGGGCAGGTGACGGCTTTCTTT
d_gene: NA; abundance: NA; v_gene: TRBV5-1; j_gene: TRBJ1-4; CDR3aa: CASKRTPEGYEKLFF; CDR3nt: TGCGCCAGCAAACGTACTCCCGAGGGGTATGAAAAACTGTTTTTT
d_gene: NA; abundance: NA; v_gene: TRBV19; j_gene: TRBJ2-4; CDR3aa: CASSLAGGDIQYF; CDR3nt: TGTGCCAGTAGTTTAGCAGGAGGGGACATTCAGTACTTC
d_gene: TRBD2; abundance: NA; v_gene: TRBV5-1; j_gene: TRBJ2-3; CDR3aa: CASTLLAGVGTDTQYF; CDR3nt: TGCGCCAGCACCCTACTAGCGGGGGTAGGCACAGATACGCAGTATTTT
d_gene: NA; abundance: NA; v_gene: TRBV7-9; j_gene: TRBJ2-2; CDR3aa: CASSPRTDTGELFF; CDR3nt: TGTGCCAGCAGCCCACGGACAGACACCGGGGAGCTGTTTTTT
d_gene: NA; abundance: NA; v_gene: TRBV27; j_gene: TRBJ1-4; CDR3aa: CASSFRQKNEKLFF; CDR3nt: TGTGCCAGCAGTTTCCGACAGAAAAATGAAAAACTGTTTTTT
d_gene: NA; abundance: NA; v_gene: TRBV7-3; j_gene: TRBJ1-1; CDR3aa: CASSAQLGRDTEAFF; CDR3nt: TGTGCCAGCAGCGCGCAACTTGGGAGAGACACTGAAGCTTTCTTT
d_gene: TRBD1; abundance: NA; v_gene: TRBV4-3; j_gene: TRBJ2-3; CDR3aa: CASSQEGQGAGDTQYF; CDR3nt: TGCGCCAGCAGCCAAGAAGGGCAGGGGGCTGGAGATACGCAGTATTTT
d_gene: NA; abundance: NA; v_gene: TRBV5-1; j_gene: TRBJ2-1; CDR3aa: CASSLAPPGISYNEQFF; CDR3nt: TGCGCCAGCAGCTTGGCCCCTCCGGGAATCTCCTACAATGAGCAGTTCTTC
d_gene: NA; abundance: once; v_gene: TRBV2; j_gene: TRBJ2-2; CDR3aa: CASSGTYTGELFF; CDR3nt: TGTGCCAGCAGTGGAACATACACCGGGGAGCTGTTTTTT
d_gene: NA; abundance: NA; v_gene: TRBV27; j_gene: TRBJ1-1; CDR3aa: CASSVSGGTDTEAFF; CDR3nt: TGTGCCAGCAGTGTCTCCGGGGGTACGGACACTGAAGCTTTCTTT
d_gene: NA; abundance: NA; v_gene: TRBV7-2; j_gene: TRBJ1-2; CDR3aa: CASSLIRSYGYTF; CDR3nt: TGTGCCAGCAGCTTAATCCGTAGTTATGGCTACACCTTC
d_gene: NA; abundance: NA; v_gene: TRBV11-1; j_gene: TRBJ2-6; CDR3aa: CASSLEGAGANVLTF; CDR3nt: TGTGCCAGCAGCTTAGAGGGGGCTGGGGCCAACGTCCTGACTTTC
d_gene: NA; abundance: NA; v_gene: TRBV2; j_gene: TRBJ2-1; CDR3aa: CASSVRAGNNEQFF; CDR3nt: TGTGCCAGCAGTGTTAGGGCGGGAAACAATGAGCAGTTCTTC
d_gene: NA; abundance: NA; v_gene: TRBV5-1; j_gene: TRBJ2-5; CDR3aa: CASSLSETQYF; CDR3nt: TGCGCCAGCAGCTTAAGCGAGACCCAGTACTTC